This record covers a single T cell receptor beta chain. Its antigen is not known. The data are from a study of blood T cells in healthy people across ages. Study-wide points: The unknown donor CMV status may have confounded expanded clonotype changes. Age showed a roughly linear inverse relationship with TCR beta diversity per million T cells.

Next came a second PCR, run for about 7 to 12 cycles, which used a sample-barcoded 5' primer along with a J-beta primer mix. Via MiXCR, TCRdb re-called the 5' RACE reads, giving one row per CDR3 protein. Counted here are approximately 810,000 distinct CDR3 sequences, 36% occurring once; the ten biggest clones make up approximately 12%. CDR3 length: 16 amino acids. Looked up from germline, CDR1 is GTSNPN and CDR2 is SVGIG (reference sequence). Trimming cost V 3 bases and J 6 bases; bases outside gene matches: 12. Sequenced sample: blood. The TCR was taken from a man between 18 and 35 years old in good health. This chain links TRBV30 with TRBJ1-5; 9 bases agree with TRBD1. The CDR3 spells CAWSVPGTGIAQPQHF. In DNA, the CDR3 is TGTGCCTGGAGCGTACCCGGGACAGGGATCGCTCAGCCCCAGCATTTT.